This is a list of T cell receptor beta chains from one sample in a study of blood T cell repertoires in COVID-19. The method was immunoSEQ multiplex PCR; TCRdb's version includes in-frame clones alone and lacks a portion of them. Of some 38,000 clones in the sample, more than 80% were seen once. Sample: peripheral blood. These receptors originate from a man aged 55 to 70 with active or convalescent COVID-19. CDR3s leave out the opening cysteine and the closing phenylalanine or tryptophan. Each record gives: V gene, J gene, CDR3 length, CDR3 protein.

V: TRBV6-1; J: TRBJ1-2; length: 14; CDR3: ASSAGTGGSRSGYT
V: TRBV19; J: TRBJ2-3; length: 14; CDR3: ATGLAGAHAELAQY
V: TRBV7-9; J: TRBJ2-3; length: 13; CDR3: ASSADTGGTDTQY
V: TRBV6-2/TRBV6-3; J: TRBJ2-3; length: 14; CDR3: ASSDLREPGTDTQY
V: TRBV7-9; J: TRBJ1-1; length: 10; CDR3: ASSPSDREAF
V: TRBV7-9; J: TRBJ1-4; length: 12; CDR3: ASSLSGKGEKLF
V: TRBV5-8; J: TRBJ2-2; length: 13; CDR3: ASSLGLTNTGELF
V: TRBV15; J: TRBJ1-2; length: 15; CDR3: ATSRDVTGTGSGGYT
V: TRBV14; J: TRBJ1-3; length: 14; CDR3: ASSRAGTWSGNTIY
V: TRBV7-8; J: TRBJ1-2; length: 12; CDR3: ASSLFRVSDGYT
V: TRBV27; J: TRBJ1-2; length: 11; CDR3: ASSRRQSYGYT
V: TRBV7-6; J: TRBJ2-3; length: 14; CDR3: ASSLEPGYSTDTQY
V: TRBV6-1; J: TRBJ2-1; length: 16; CDR3: ASSELASGGTNNNEQF
V: TRBV2; J: TRBJ2-5; length: 12; CDR3: ATHGGRYQETQY
V: TRBV18; J: TRBJ1-1; length: 12; CDR3: ASSPGTERGGAF
V: TRBV27; J: TRBJ1-5; length: 13; CDR3: ASRQQGTGNQPQH